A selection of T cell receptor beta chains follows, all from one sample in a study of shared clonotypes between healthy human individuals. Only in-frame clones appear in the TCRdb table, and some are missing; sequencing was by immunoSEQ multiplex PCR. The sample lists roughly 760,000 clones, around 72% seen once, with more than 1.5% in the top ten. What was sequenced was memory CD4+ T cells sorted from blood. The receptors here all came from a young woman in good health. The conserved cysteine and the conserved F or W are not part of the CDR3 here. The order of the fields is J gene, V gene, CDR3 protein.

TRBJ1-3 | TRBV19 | ASSIRRGVTGNTIY
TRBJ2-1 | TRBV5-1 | ASSVASGSYNEQF
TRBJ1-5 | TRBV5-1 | ASSIGQGGDQPQH
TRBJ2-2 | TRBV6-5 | ASKPNGGGTGELF
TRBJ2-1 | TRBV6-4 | ASTFEF
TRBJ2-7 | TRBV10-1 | ASSDIAGGTYEQY
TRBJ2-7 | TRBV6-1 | ASRLTSSYEQY
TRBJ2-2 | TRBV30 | AWQDRGKVGELF
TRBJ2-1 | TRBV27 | ATGTSGYNEQF
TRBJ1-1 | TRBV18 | ASSSTGMNTEAF
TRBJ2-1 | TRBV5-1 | ASSSNVRVRDNEQF
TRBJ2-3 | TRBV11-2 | ALGSGYTDTQY
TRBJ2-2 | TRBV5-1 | ASSLDSPTGELF
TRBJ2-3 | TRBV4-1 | ASSLSRTDTQY
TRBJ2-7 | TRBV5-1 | ASRAGGVNYEQY
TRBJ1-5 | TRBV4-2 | ASSQTGERGQPQH
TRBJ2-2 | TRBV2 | ASGLYTGELF
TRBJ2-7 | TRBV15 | ATSLVGEYEQY
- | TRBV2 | ASSAGAHITGEQY
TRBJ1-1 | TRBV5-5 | ASSPYTGNTEAF
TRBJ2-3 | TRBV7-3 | ASSLGFTDTQY
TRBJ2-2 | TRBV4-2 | ASSQVIAENTGELF
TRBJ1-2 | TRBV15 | ATSRDGAGFVSLYGYT
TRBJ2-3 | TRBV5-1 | ASSDRMGDTQY
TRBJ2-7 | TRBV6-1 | ASSGDGTSGEQY
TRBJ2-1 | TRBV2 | ASSVQTGNEQF
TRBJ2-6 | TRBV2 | ASRSGLGRGASGANVLT
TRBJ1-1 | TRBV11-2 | ASSLHRNPTEAF
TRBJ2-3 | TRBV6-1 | ASSEAAGLEDTQY
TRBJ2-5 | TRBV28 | ASSSPTVETQY
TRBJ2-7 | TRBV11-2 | ASSPLTAYEQY